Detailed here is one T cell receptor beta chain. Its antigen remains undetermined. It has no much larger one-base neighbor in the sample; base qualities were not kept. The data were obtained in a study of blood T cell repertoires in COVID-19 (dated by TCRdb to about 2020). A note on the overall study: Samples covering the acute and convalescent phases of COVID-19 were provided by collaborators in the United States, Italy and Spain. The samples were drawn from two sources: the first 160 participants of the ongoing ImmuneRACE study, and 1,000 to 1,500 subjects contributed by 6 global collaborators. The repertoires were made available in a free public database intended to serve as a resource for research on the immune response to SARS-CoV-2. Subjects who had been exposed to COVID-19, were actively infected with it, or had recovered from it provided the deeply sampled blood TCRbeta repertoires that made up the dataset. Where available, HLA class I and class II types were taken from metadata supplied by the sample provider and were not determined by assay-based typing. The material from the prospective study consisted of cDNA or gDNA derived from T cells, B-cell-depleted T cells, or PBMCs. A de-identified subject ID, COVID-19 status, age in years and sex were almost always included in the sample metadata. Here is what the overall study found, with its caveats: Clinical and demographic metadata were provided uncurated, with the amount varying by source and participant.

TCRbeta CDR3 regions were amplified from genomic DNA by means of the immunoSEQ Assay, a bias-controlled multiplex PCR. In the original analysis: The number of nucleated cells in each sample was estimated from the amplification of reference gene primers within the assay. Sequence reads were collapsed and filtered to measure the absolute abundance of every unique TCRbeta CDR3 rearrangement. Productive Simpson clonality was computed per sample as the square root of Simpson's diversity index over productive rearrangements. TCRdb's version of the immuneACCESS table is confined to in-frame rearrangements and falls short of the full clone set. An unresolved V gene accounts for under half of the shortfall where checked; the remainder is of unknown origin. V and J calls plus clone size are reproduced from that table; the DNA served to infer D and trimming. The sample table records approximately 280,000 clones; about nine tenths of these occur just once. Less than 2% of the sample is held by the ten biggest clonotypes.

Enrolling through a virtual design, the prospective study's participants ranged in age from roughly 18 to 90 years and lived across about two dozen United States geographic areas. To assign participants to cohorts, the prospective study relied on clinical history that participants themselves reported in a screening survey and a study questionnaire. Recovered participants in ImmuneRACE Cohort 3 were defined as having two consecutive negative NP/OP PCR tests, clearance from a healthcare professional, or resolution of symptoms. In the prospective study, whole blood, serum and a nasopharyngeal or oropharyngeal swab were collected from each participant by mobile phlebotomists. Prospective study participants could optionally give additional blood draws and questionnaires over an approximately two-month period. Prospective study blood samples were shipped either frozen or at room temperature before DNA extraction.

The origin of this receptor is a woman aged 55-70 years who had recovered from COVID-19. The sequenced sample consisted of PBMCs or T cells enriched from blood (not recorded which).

In nucleotides, the sequence is TGCGCCAGCAGCCCGCCGGGCTCCTACAATGAGCAGTTCTTC. Translated, it reads CASSPPGSYNEQFF. Here the chain combines TRBV5-1 and TRBJ2-1; no confident D gene assignment can be made. Reading the germline V gene gives CDR1 SGHRS and CDR2 YFSETQ. Measured from the cysteine to the phenylalanine, the CDR3 is 14 residues long. This entry keeps only the CDR3 DNA: 42 bases, framed from base 1. The trim is 4 bases for V and 0 bases for J, with a gap of 8 bases between the germline ends.